The entry that follows covers one T cell receptor (beta chain) sequence. Time point noted: persistent/refractory GD, antithyroid drugs over 5 years with positive TRAb. Isolated PBMC RNA provided the starting material for the TCR library. J lost 0 bases, V lost 7 bases, and 10 bases had no gene match. Germline CDR1 and CDR2: MNHEY and SVGEGT. There are 17 residues in the CDR3. Combining iRepertoire HTBI primers with Arm-PCR of CDR3 regions, the authors built TCR beta libraries. Per the original methods: Identification yielded approximately 60 TRBV and about 15 TRBJ segments across samples. TCRdb processed the multiplex PCR reads anew with MiXCR; each CDR3 protein has one entry. TCRdb's processing, not the study's, gives the V and J calls here. Among about 470,000 distinct CDR3 sequences listed, around a fifth were seen once. The sample belongs to a study of regulatory T cells in long-lasting Graves disease.

The input for sequencing was peripheral blood mononuclear cells (PBMCs), taken when the disease was refractory, from a patient treated with antithyroid drugs. The chain employs TRBV6-2 or TRBV6-3 and TRBJ2-4, with 9 bases identical to TRBD1. The sequence came from a female donor with Graves disease. The DNA for the CDR3 is TGTGCCAGCATAGGGGACAGGGATAAGAGAGCCAAAAACATTCAGTACTTC. This gives the protein CASIGDRDKRAKNIQYF.